The 32 T cell receptor beta chains presented below share a single source sample, sequenced in a study of cytotoxic CD8 clonotypes in ibrutinib-treated CLL (dated by TCRdb to the early 2020s). In the paper's terms, the time point label means: approximately eleven months on ibrutinib. The library was obtained by the immunoSEQ multiplex PCR assay. Held by TCRdb, this immuneACCESS table contains in-frame sequences only and omits some clones. Under half of the omission traces to an unresolved V gene where checked; the cause of the rest is unknown. Recorded for this sample are under 200,000 clones; more than 75% of them occurred a single time. Jointly, the top ten make up roughly 2% of the sample. The material was PBMCs, obtained after 12 months of ibrutinib treatment. The origin of the receptors is a human donor with chronic lymphocytic leukemia.

Ten or more counts support this clone. V gene TRBV6-5 combines with J gene TRBJ2-3, with D possibly matching TRBD2 (6 bases). The CDR3 is made up of 15 amino acids. Between the trimmed V and J ends, which lost 2 bases and 1 base, there was a span of 10 bases. Germline CDR1 and CDR2: MNHEY and SVGAGI. CDR3 nucleotide sequence: TGTGCCAGCAGTTACCAAGGAGGGCGCACAGATACGCAGTATTTT. This gives the protein CASSYQGGRTDTQYF.

This rearrangement joins TRBV28 to TRBJ2-7; 7 bases are a match to TRBD1. The CDR3 has 10 amino acids. The germline CDR1 and CDR2 sequences are MDHEN and SYDVKM. The CDR3 nucleotides are TGTGTTACAGGGGTCTACGAGCAGTACTTC. Translation gives CVTGVYEQYF. The variable domain in full, completed from reference TRBV28 and TRBJ2-7, reads DVKVTQSSRYLVKRTGEKVFLECVQDMDHENMFWYRQDPGLGLRLIYFSYDVKMKEKGDIPEGYSVSREKKERFSLILESASTNQTSMYLCVTGVYEQYFGPGTRLTVT.

V usage is TRBV5-6 and J usage is TRBJ1-2; D is perhaps TRBD1 (6 bases). Trimming took 9 bases from V and 4 from J, leaving 19 bases between them. Germline V gene sequence: CDR1 SGHDT, CDR2 YYEEEE. The CDR3 extends over 14 amino acids. Here the CDR3 reads CATRGVARGYGYTF. The CDR3 DNA follows: TGTGCCACCCGGGGGGTGGCCAGGGGCTATGGCTACACCTTC. The full variable domain, with the rest looked up from reference TRBV5-6 and TRBJ1-2, is DAGVTQSPTHLIKTRGQQVTLRCSPKSGHDTVSWYQQALGQGPQFIFQYYEEEERQRGNFPDRFSGHQFPNYSSELNVNALLLGDSALYLCATRGVARGYGYTFGSGTRLTVV.

This rearrangement joins TRBV6-6 to TRBJ1-1, with unresolved D. CDR1 and CDR2 (germline): MNHNY, SVGAGI (reference sequence). Trimming removed 4 bases from V and 6 bases from J, with 6 bases in between. The CDR3 consists of 11 residues. The DNA of the CDR3 is TGTGCCAGCAGTTGGCCTTCTGAAGCTTTCTTT. Amino acids: CASSWPSEAFF.

This chain uses TRBV7-2 with TRBJ1-4; D gene unclear. This CDR3 region has 15 residues. Germline CDR1 SGHTA, CDR2 FQGNSA. V was clipped by 1 base and J by 2 bases, with 8 bases between them. The DNA of the CDR3 is TGTGCCAGCAGCTTAGTTTGGGGTACTAATGAAAAACTGTTTTTT. Protein product: CASSLVWGTNEKLFF.

The CDR3 protein is CAWESGGAPGTDTQYF. Here the CDR3 DNA reads TGTGCCTGGGAAAGCGGGGGGGCCCCGGGCACAGATACGCAGTATTTT. V is TRBV30 and J is TRBJ2-3; 10 positions match TRBD2. Germline V CDR1 and CDR2: GTSNPN, SVGIG (reference sequence). The CDR3 totals 16 residues. The V and J ends lost 5 bases and 1 base, in that order; junction bases with no gene match: 9.

The chain combines TRBV29-1 with TRBJ2-6, with D unresolved. This CDR3 is 13 amino acids long. The V end lost 6 bases, the J end lost 1 base, and 7 bases lay between the germline ends. Looked up from germline, CDR1 is SQVTM and CDR2 is ANQGSEA. The CDR3 DNA is TGCAGCGTCCGTCAATCTGGGGCCAACGTCCTGACTTTC. It yields the protein CSVRQSGANVLTF.

The chain employs TRBV12-5 and TRBJ2-7, with 9 nucleotides matching TRBD2. From germline, CDR1 is LGHNT and CDR2 FRNRAP. CDR3 length equals 17 residues. J gave up 5 bases and V 1 base, and 12 bases lay outside the gene matches. The CDR3 region is CASGLALGGGRAHEQYF. In DNA, the CDR3 is TGTGCTAGTGGTTTGGCCCTGGGGGGCGGGAGGGCCCACGAGCAGTACTTC.

CDR3 amino acids: CASSQWTSHRNNEQFF. The DNA for the CDR3 is TGTGCCAGCAGCCAATGGACTAGCCATAGAAACAATGAGCAGTTCTTC. The chain has TRBV14 and TRBJ2-1, with 8 bases matching TRBD2. V gave up 2 bases and J gave up 5 bases; unmatched junction bases: 8. Germline values: CDR1 SGHDN, CDR2 FVKESK. The CDR3 covers 16 residues.

The rearrangement uses TRBV5-1 and TRBJ1-6; D perhaps matches TRBD1 (6 bases). Germline CDR1 is SGHRS and CDR2 is YFSETQ. V gave up 4 bases and J gave up 10 bases, with 15 bases separating them. This CDR3 contains 14 residues. The CDR3 loop is CASSPWGAESPLHF. The CDR3 nucleotides are TGCGCCAGCAGCCCTTGGGGGGCAGAATCACCCCTCCACTTT. The full variable domain, completed using reference TRBV5-1 and TRBJ1-6, is KAGVTQTPRYLIKTRGQQVTLSCSPISGHRSVSWYQQTPGQGLQFLFEYFSETQRNKGNFPGRFSGRQFSNSRSEMNVSTLELGDSALYLCASSPWGAESPLHFGNGTRLTVT.

The rearrangement joins TRBV12-2 to TRBJ2-5; the D call in the table, TRBD2, was not verified against the DNA. TRBV12-2 is a listed pseudogene. This CDR3 region has 14 residues. The CDR3, as DNA: TGTGCAAGTCGCTCCGGTGCCGGGGGAGAGACCCAGTACTTC. Its protein product is CASRSGAGGETQYF.

The chain is built from TRBV6-5 and TRBJ2-7; D is uncertain. The CDR3 extends over 13 amino acids. V lost 0 bases, J lost 3 bases, and 6 bases lay in between. CDR1 is MNHEY, CDR2 SVGAGI, per germline. The CDR3 spells CASSYSADYEQYF. The DNA for the CDR3 is TGTGCCAGCAGTTACTCCGCCGACTACGAGCAGTACTTC.

V usage is TRBV7-8 and J usage is TRBJ2-5; D may correspond to TRBD1 or TRBD2 (5 bases each). Germline CDR1 is SGHVS and CDR2 is FQNEAQ. V gave up 5 bases and J gave up 4 bases, with 20 bases separating them. The CDR3 runs to 16 residues. CDR3 coding DNA: TGTGCCAGCAGCGCCCGGCGGGCCCCAAGGGGAGAGACCCAGTACTTC. It codes for CASSARRAPRGETQYF.

J is TRBJ2-7 and V is TRBV21-1; the table assigns TRBD1, which was not confirmed against the DNA. TRBV21-1 is deemed a pseudogene. The CDR3 is 17 amino acids. The CDR3 is CASSKTGRQGKGYEQYF. The CDR3 coding sequence is TGTGCCAGCAGCAAAACGGGGAGACAGGGGAAGGGCTACGAGCAGTACTTC.

This clone was seen a few times. The rearrangement uses TRBV7-2 and TRBJ1-6; D remains ambiguous. The CDR3 length is 14 residues. CDR1 is SGHTA, CDR2 FQGNSA, per germline. V was cut by 1 base and J by 8 bases, with 9 bases left in between. CDR3 sequence: CASSLVRQDSPLHF. The CDR3 DNA reads TGTGCCAGCAGCTTAGTCCGGCAGGATTCACCCCTCCACTTT. The full variable domain, with the rest looked up from reference TRBV7-2 and TRBJ1-6, is GAGVSQSPSNKVTEKGKDVELRCDPISGHTALYWYRQSLGQGLEFLIYFQGNSAPDKSGLPSDRFSAERTGGSVSTLTIQRTQQEDSAVYLCASSLVRQDSPLHFGNGTRLTVT.

The chain recombines TRBV10-3 with TRBJ1-2; 7 bases align to TRBD1. The CDR3 sequence is 15 residues long. After removal of 0 bases from V and 2 bases from J, the junction contained 3 bases not matched to a gene. Germline loops: CDR1 ENHRY, CDR2 SYGVKD. CDR3 nucleotides: TGTGCCATCAGTGAGTCGGGACAGACAAACTATGGCTACACCTTC. Its translation: CAISESGQTNYGYTF.

This clone was recorded at least ten times. The chain links TRBV7-3 to TRBJ2-2, with D hard to call. CDR1 and CDR2 from the germline V gene are SGHTA and FQGTGA. There are 12 residues in the CDR3. The ends were cut back, 5 bases at V and 7 bases at J, with 8 bases in the middle. This CDR3 reads CASSTRFGELFF. The DNA for the CDR3 is TGTGCCAGCAGCACAAGATTCGGGGAGCTGTTTTTT.

The chain recombines TRBV6-5 with TRBJ2-7; 9 nucleotides line up with TRBD2. Germline V gene lookup returns CDR1 MNHEY and CDR2 SVGAGI. The CDR3 totals 15 residues. V was clipped by 8 bases and J by 2 bases; unmatched bases: 10. CDR3 DNA: TGTGCCAGCTCGAGAGGGGCTAGCGGGACCTACGAGCAGTACTTC. Protein sequence: CASSRGASGTYEQYF.

The V and J genes are TRBV28 and TRBJ1-5; 9 nucleotides agree with TRBD1. J was trimmed by 6 bases and V by 6 bases; bases with no gene match: 12. Germline CDR1 is MDHEN and CDR2 is SYDVKM. This CDR3 spans 16 amino acids. The CDR3 nucleotides are TGTGCCAGCAGCTCCCCACCAACAGGGGGCGGTCAGCCCCAGCATTTT. Amino acid sequence: CASSSPPTGGGQPQHF.

V gene TRBV6-1 combines with J gene TRBJ2-2; 7 bases match TRBD1. The germline CDR1 and CDR2 sequences are MNHNS and SASEGT. Trimming cost V 4 bases and J 9 bases; bases outside gene matches: 11. The CDR3 is 15 residues long. DNA for the CDR3: TGTGCCAGCAGTGCCCGGGACAGTGGGTTGAGGGAGCTGTTTTTT. Translated: CASSARDSGLRELFF.

This clone was seen at least ten times. The J gene is TRBJ2-2, the V gene TRBV14; 13 nucleotides align to TRBD2. J was trimmed by 5 bases and V by 3 bases; bases with no gene match: 6. This CDR3 is built from 17 residues. Germline CDR1 and CDR2: SGHDN and FVKESK. The CDR3 DNA is TGTGCCAGCAGCCATTCGGGACTAGCGGGAAGTACCGGGGAGCTGTTTTTT. Protein sequence: CASSHSGLAGSTGELFF.

This chain joins TRBV18 and TRBJ2-7; 10 nucleotides match TRBD1. Germline assignment: CDR1 KGHSH and CDR2 LQKENI. CDR3 length: 16 residues. The J segment lost 2 bases and the V segment lost 4 bases, leaving 8 bases of the junction unmatched. CDR3 amino acids: CASSQQPGQGTYEQYF. CDR3 nucleotides: TGTGCCAGCTCACAACAGCCGGGACAGGGGACCTACGAGCAGTACTTC. The full variable domain, its missing parts supplied by reference TRBV18 and TRBJ2-7, is NAGVMQNPRHLVRRRGQEARLRCSPMKGHSHVYWYRQLPEEGLKFMVYLQKENIIDESGMPKERFSAEFPKEGPSILRIQQVVRGDSAAYFCASSQQPGQGTYEQYFGPGTRLTVT.

This chain connects TRBV5-4 to TRBJ1-1, with D perhaps matching TRBD1 (6 bases). Germline values: CDR1 SGHNT, CDR2 YYREEE (reference sequence). CDR3 size: 15 residues. The germline V and J ends were trimmed by 0 bases and 3 bases, with 12 bases remaining between them. The CDR3 loop reads CASSLVKQGHTEAFF. For the CDR3, the DNA is TGTGCCAGCAGCTTGGTGAAACAGGGACACACTGAAGCTTTCTTT.

This rearrangement joins TRBV19 to TRBJ2-2, with 7 positions matching TRBD2. V shed 7 bases and J 2 bases; nucleotides not matched to a gene: 10. Germline V gene sequence: CDR1 LNHDA, CDR2 SQIVND (reference sequence). This CDR3 has 16 residues. This chain's CDR3 is CASNWASGTNTGELFF. CDR3 nucleotides: TGTGCCAGTAATTGGGCTAGCGGAACAAACACCGGGGAGCTGTTTTTT. The full variable domain, completed using reference TRBV19 and TRBJ2-2, is DGGITQSPKYLFRKEGQNVTLSCEQNLNHDAMYWYRQDPGQGLRLIYYSQIVNDFQKGDIAEGYSVSREKKESFPLTVTSAQKNPTAFYLCASNWASGTNTGELFFGEGSRLTVL.

This clone has just a few counts. The J gene is TRBJ1-2, the V gene TRBV5-1; possible D gene TRBD1, 5 bases. Germline V gives CDR1 SGHRS, CDR2 YFSETQ. The CDR3 is 13 amino acids. The V end lost 4 bases, the J end lost 7 bases, and 14 bases lay between the germline ends. In nucleotides, the CDR3 is TGCGCCAGCAGCACGGGGGGGTCCGGTGGCTACACCTTC. Protein: CASSTGGSGGYTF.

Written as DNA, the CDR3 is TGTGCCAGCAGTCCCCGGGTGGGGTGGCCCTACGAGCAGTACTTC. Amino acid sequence: CASSPRVGWPYEQYF. The chain links TRBV28 to TRBJ2-7; no reliable D call. This CDR3 region has 15 residues. Between the trimmed V and J ends, which lost 5 bases and 2 bases, there was a span of 16 bases. Per germline, CDR1 MDHEN and CDR2 SYDVKM.

This chain joins TRBV7-9 and TRBJ1-2; D perhaps matches TRBD1 (6 bases). Trimming pared 6 bases from V and 8 bases from J, leaving 16 bases between. The CDR3 loop spans 13 amino acids. The germline gives CDR1 SEHNR, CDR2 FQNEAQ (reference sequence). CDR3 loop: CASRSTPGDGYTF. The CDR3, as DNA: TGTGCCAGCAGATCGACTCCAGGGGACGGCTACACCTTC.

In its sample, this clone was seen a few times. The CDR3, as DNA: TGTGCCAGCAGCCTAACGTTCGGGGGCACTGAAGCTTTCTTT. Protein: CASSLTFGGTEAFF. V usage is TRBV5-6 and J usage is TRBJ1-1; tentative D call: TRBD1 (5 bases). V was shortened by 4 bases and J by 4 bases, with 14 bases between the two germline ends. The CDR3 length is 14 residues. Looked up from germline, CDR1 is SGHDT and CDR2 is YYEEEE.

The J gene is TRBJ2-6, the V gene TRBV5-5; D is unresolved. The germline V gene has CDR1 SGHKS and CDR2 YYEKEE (reference sequence). V lost 1 base and J 0 bases, leaving 14 bases between the germline ends. The CDR3 loop spans 18 amino acids. CDR3 coding DNA: TGTGCCAGCAGCTTGTCCGTTGGCAGGAACTCTGGGGCCAACGTCCTGACTTTC. Amino acids: CASSLSVGRNSGANVLTF.

This clone was counted only a few times. The chain employs TRBV28 and TRBJ2-1, with TRBD2 identical over 10 bases. In germline, CDR1 is MDHEN, CDR2 SYDVKM. This CDR3 comprises 11 residues. V dropped 6 bases and J dropped 14; count of bases not matched to a gene: 4. As DNA, the CDR3 is TGTGCCAGCAGGGCAACTAGCGGGAAGTTCTTC. Translating gives CASRATSGKFF.

This clone was counted between two and nine times. V is TRBV11-2 and J is TRBJ1-1, with D uncertain. V was cut by 1 base and J by 6 bases, with 15 bases left in between. The CDR3 is made up of 15 amino acids. Germline lookup yields CDR1 SGHAT and CDR2 FQNNGV. The CDR3 nucleotides are TGTGCCAGCAGCTTAGCCTCCATACTTCCCGCTGAAGCTTTCTTT. Translated: CASSLASILPAEAFF.

The chain employs TRBV5-4 and TRBJ2-2; D unresolved. The CDR3 runs 15 residues. The germline V gene has CDR1 SGHNT and CDR2 YYREEE (reference sequence). V gave up 1 base and J gave up 3 bases, with 10 bases separating them. The CDR3 sequence is CASSLKGLYTGELFF. Here the CDR3 DNA reads TGTGCCAGCAGCTTGAAGGGTCTTTACACCGGGGAGCTGTTTTTT.